This passage covers 26 T cell receptor beta chains from one sample sequenced in a study of tumor and adjacent non-tumor tissue in lung cancer. The library came from three nested PCR rounds adapted from ARM-PCR protocols. TCRdb passed the multiplex PCR reads through MiXCR, listing each CDR3 protein once. Altogether around 66,000 distinct CDR3 sequences are present, roughly 72% being singletons, with the ten largest covering 28%. No cell sorting was done before RNA was extracted from the tissue. The sample comprised lung tumor tissue. Receptor source: a man aged 55 to 69 with non-small cell lung cancer.

As concerns this clonotype: Likely a read error: the CDR3 ends without its conserved phenylalanine or tryptophan. The gene calls are TRBV6-5 and TRBJ1-4; no firm D call. The CDR3 sequence is 14 residues long. CDR1 MNHEY and CDR2 SVGAGI come from the germline V gene. Here the CDR3 reads CASSYLGRDEKLFL. The CDR3 DNA follows: TGTGCAAGCAGTTATCTGGGGAGGGATGAAAAACTGTTTCTT.

As regards this clonotype: One end of the junction fails to match germline, which may point to a read error. CDR3 sequence reads: CARSFLGGSYNSPLHF. The DNA of the CDR3 is TGCGCCAGAAGTTTTCTCGGGGGCTCCTATAATTCACCCCTCCACTTT. The chain carries TRBV6-5 and TRBJ1-6, with a weak D call TRBD1 (5 bases). The germline V gene encodes CDR1 MNHEY and CDR2 SVGAGI. The CDR3 spans 16 residues.

Worth noting for this clonotype: At one boundary the junction diverges from the germline segment, which might be a read error. J is TRBJ2-6 and V is TRBV10-3; 8 bases match TRBD2. The CDR3 is made up of 20 amino acids. In germline, CDR1 is ENHRY, CDR2 SYGVKD. CDR3 loop: CAINEHGTSERDSGANVLTF. The CDR3 nucleotides read TGTGCCATCAATGAACATGGGACTAGTGAGAGGGACTCTGGGGCCAACGTCCTAACTTTC.

As concerns this clonotype: One end of the junction is discordant with germline, which a read error may explain. J is TRBJ2-7 and V is TRBV10-2; TRBD2 is a possible D gene (6 bases). CDR1 is WSHSY and CDR2 is SAAADI in the germline V gene. The CDR3 extends over 14 amino acids. Written as DNA, the CDR3 is TGTGCTAGCAATGACGGAGGGGACCCCTACGAGCAGTACTTC. Amino acids: CASNDGGDPYEQYF.

Concerning this clonotype: It is likely a read error, because the conserved phenylalanine at the end of the CDR3 is missing. This sequence joins TRBV11-3 and TRBJ2-3, with no clear D. This CDR3 is 15 amino acids long. Per germline, CDR1 SGHNT and CDR2 YENEEA. V gave up 1 base and J gave up 3 bases, with 11 bases separating them. The CDR3 reads CASSLGTAETDTQYL. The CDR3 bases are TGTGCCAGCAGCTTAGGGACGGCGGAGACAGATACGCAGTATCTT.

This clonotype was found a few times. This may be a read error, as it is one base from a much larger clone. The rearrangement uses TRBV20-1 and TRBJ2-4; D is undetermined. Per germline, CDR1 DFQATT and CDR2 SNEGSKA (reference sequence). CDR3 length equals 13 residues. Trimming removed 7 bases at V and 0 bases at J, with 10 bases between. The CDR3 DNA reads as TGCAGTGATGTCACGATAGCCAAAAACATTCAGTACTTC. The encoded protein is CSDVTIAKNIQYF.

This clonotype appeared a single time. Lacking the conserved final phenylalanine or tryptophan, this CDR3 likely reflects a read error. The limits of the CDR3 on the DNA are not certain, so only TCRdb's listed CDR3 is given. The rearrangement links TRBV10-3 to TRBJ2-7; TRBD2 reflects the table's D call only, with no check against the DNA. Germline V gene data show CDR1 as ENHRY and CDR2 as SYGVKD. The CDR3 totals 14 residues, both ends included. CDR3 sequence reads: CAISESTSGREKYL.

The chain uses TRBV11-3 and TRBJ2-5, with 7 nucleotides matching TRBD2. Germline V gives CDR1 SGHNT, CDR2 YENEEA. The CDR3 spans 14 residues. The CDR3 DNA sequence: TGTTTCAGCAGCCCAAGCGGGGCCGGGGAGACCCAGTACTTC. Protein sequence: CFSSPSGAGETQYF.

With respect to this clonotype: Given a much more abundant clone one base away, this may be a read error. This CDR3 is missing its conserved last phenylalanine or tryptophan, likely due to a read error. As DNA, the CDR3 is TGTGCCAGCAGTGGCGACAGGGTTGGGAACACTGAAGCTTTCTCT. This codes for CASSGDRVGNTEAFS. V and J are TRBV6-1 and TRBJ1-1, with 7 positions matching TRBD1. Trimming at V came to 4 bases and at J to 1 base, leaving 6 bases not matched to a gene. The germline CDR1 and CDR2 sequences are MNHNS and SASEGT. The CDR3 is made up of 15 amino acids.

Concerning this clonotype: The junction departs from the called germline gene at one end, perhaps through a read error. This chain connects TRBV30 to TRBJ2-5; 10 bases agree with TRBD2. This CDR3 spans 14 amino acids. Germline CDR1 reads GTSNPN; CDR2 reads SVGIG (reference sequence). The CDR3 nucleotides are TGTGCCTGGAGTGGTCTAGCGGGAGCGGAGACCCAGGACTTC. This codes for CAWSGLAGAETQDF.

The chain has TRBV6-2 or TRBV6-3 and TRBJ2-7, with D perhaps TRBD1 (6 bases). CDR1 and CDR2 from the germline V gene are MNHEY and SVGEGT. The CDR3 totals 12 residues. This chain's CDR3 is CLSRTTGNEQYF. CDR3 in DNA: TGTCTCAGCAGAACGACAGGTAACGAGCAGTACTTC.

The chain recombines TRBV6-5 with TRBJ2-7, with TRBD2 matching 7 bases. The CDR3 length is 15 residues. CDR1 and CDR2 (germline): MNHEY, SVGAGI. J gave up 6 bases and V 5 bases, and 13 bases lay outside the gene matches. The CDR3 bases are TGTGCCAGCAGTAAATCGAGGCGGGAGTCGGCCGAGCAGTACTTC. It encodes CASSKSRRESAEQYF.

For this clonotype: The germline gene is not matched at one end of the junction; a read error may be the cause. The V call is TRBV20-1, the J call TRBJ2-7; TRBD2 agrees at 15 bases. The germline V gene has CDR1 DFQATT and CDR2 SNEGSKA (reference sequence). CDR3 length equals 16 residues. The CDR3: CSGRGLAGGRQYEQYF. CDR3 nucleotides: TGCAGTGGTAGAGGACTAGCGGGAGGGAGACAGTATGAGCAGTACTTC.

About this clonotype itself: The junction departs from the called germline gene at one end, perhaps through a read error. This chain joins TRBV29-1 and TRBJ2-1, with D possibly TRBD2 on 5 matching bases. The CDR3 extends over 12 amino acids. The germline CDR1 and CDR2 sequences are SQVTM and ANQGSEA. The CDR3 DNA sequence: TGTAGCGTTGACGGAAGGACCAATGAGCAGTTATTC. Translated: CSVDGRTNEQLF.

With respect to this clonotype: A junction end diverges from the germline sequence, so it may reflect a read error. The chain is built from TRBV2 and TRBJ2-2; D remains unclear. Germline-derived CDR1 and CDR2 are SNHLY and FYNNEI. This CDR3 spans 15 amino acids. CDR3 bases: TGTCCCAGCAGTGAAATGGACCCCCAAACCGGGGAGCTGTTTTTT. The encoded protein is CPSSEMDPQTGELFF. Full variable domain (missing parts from reference TRBV2 and TRBJ2-2): EPEVTQTPSHQVTQMGQEVILRCVPISNHLYFYWYRQILGQKVEFLVSFYNNEISEKSEIFDDQFSVERPDGSNFTLKIRSTKLEDSAMYFCPSSEMDPQTGELFFGEGSRLTVL.

In the case of this clonotype: One end of the junction is discordant with germline, which a read error may explain. The chain's CDR3 is CSATGGRVVYGYTF. The CDR3 region has the DNA TGCAGTGCAACAGGGGGGCGTGTTGTCTACGGCTACACCTTT. The rearrangement joins TRBV20-1 to TRBJ1-2; 8 bases align to TRBD1. CDR1 is DFQATT and CDR2 is SNEGSKA in the germline V gene (reference sequence). CDR3 length: 14 residues.

The sample holds a few counts of this clonotype. The chain combines TRBV2 with TRBJ2-6; D unresolved. CDR1 SNHLY and CDR2 FYNNEI come from the germline V gene. Trimming shortened V by 8 bases and J by 5 bases, and 4 bases separated the two germline ends. The CDR3 extends over 11 amino acids. The CDR3 sequence: CASCRANVLTF. CDR3 bases: TGTGCCAGCTGTAGGGCCAACGTCCTGACTTTC.

Of note for this clonotype: Germline is not matched at one junction end, which may reflect a read error. The genes are TRBV10-2 and TRBJ2-7, with D possibly TRBD2 on 6 matching bases. The CDR3 contains 14 residues. Germline CDR1 reads WSHSY; CDR2 reads SAAADI. In DNA, the CDR3 is TGCGCCAGAAGTGACGGAGGGCACCCCTATGAGCAGTACTTC. Its translation: CARSDGGHPYEQYF.

Only one count was recorded for this clonotype. At one boundary the junction diverges from the germline segment, which might be a read error. CDR3 region: CASSLWGAGDLFF. Here the CDR3 DNA reads TGTGCCAGCAGCTTATGGGGAGCCGGGGACCTGTTTTTT. This chain joins TRBV5-4 and TRBJ2-2, with D possibly being TRBD1 or TRBD2 (5 bases each). CDR3 length equals 13 residues. CDR1 is SGHNT and CDR2 is YYREEE in the germline V gene (reference sequence).

V is TRBV6-2 or TRBV6-3 and J is TRBJ2-3; TRBD2 might be the D (5 bases). CDR3 length: 15 amino acids. Between the trimmed V and J ends, which lost 2 bases and 7 bases, there was a span of 16 bases. Germline values: CDR1 MNHEY, CDR2 SVGEGT. This CDR3 is CASSYTGSKTNTQYF. DNA for the CDR3: TGTGCCAGCAGTTACACGGGATCCAAGACAAATACGCAGTATTTT.

The V gene is TRBV5-4, the J gene TRBJ2-1, with a weak D call TRBD2 (6 bases). Germline-derived CDR1 and CDR2 are SGHNT and YYREEE (reference sequence). The CDR3 has 15 amino acids. In DNA, the CDR3 is TGTGTCAGTAGCTTGATTGGGAGGAGGTACAATGAGCAGTTCTTC. Protein product: CVSSLIGRRYNEQFF. Drawing the rest from reference TRBV5-4 and TRBJ2-1, the complete variable domain is ETGVTQSPTHLIKTRGQQVTLRCSSQSGHNTVSWYQQALGQGPQFIFQYYREEENGRGNFPPRFSGLQFPNYSSELNVNALELDDSALYLCVSSLIGRRYNEQFFGPGTRLTVL.

Concerning this clonotype: A read error may be the cause here, since a much bigger clone is one base away. The gene calls are TRBV28 and TRBJ1-5, with TRBD1 matching 9 bases. The ends lost 6 bases at V and 11 bases at J; junction bases unmatched: 20. The CDR3 contains 17 residues. The germline gives CDR1 MDHEN, CDR2 SYDVKM. DNA of the CDR3: TGTGCCAGCAGCCACGGACAGGGGATTCGGAGAGGCCAGTCCCAGCATTTT. It is translated as CASSHGQGIRRGQSQHF.

The chain combines TRBV6-2 or TRBV6-3 with TRBJ1-4; no firm D call. The CDR3 covers 14 residues. With 5 bases removed from V and 8 bases from J, the gap between germline ends came to 15 bases. Germline-derived CDR1 and CDR2 are MNHEY and SVGEGT. The chain's CDR3 is CASSRIPGGEKLFF. The DNA of the CDR3 is TGTGCCAGCAGTCGCATACCCGGCGGCGAAAAACTGTTTTTT.

A word on this clonotype: Mismatch with germline at one junction end may stem from a read error. The V and J genes are TRBV24-1 and TRBJ2-1; TRBD1 matches 7 bases. The CDR3 consists of 16 residues. CDR1 is KGHDR and CDR2 is SFDVKD in the germline V gene. CDR3 DNA: TGTGCAACCAGTGATATGGGACAGTCCGCCTGGAATGAGCACTTCTTC. Its protein is CATSDMGQSAWNEHFF.

A note on this clonotype: The junction shows a germline mismatch at one end, possibly a read error. The CDR3 is CSARDRARLATNERFF. The CDR3 DNA is TGCAGTGCTAGAGATCGGGCGAGACTAGCCACTAATGAGCGGTTCTTC. The chain has TRBV20-1 and TRBJ2-1, with TRBD2 matching 7 bases. The germline gives CDR1 DFQATT, CDR2 SNEGSKA (reference sequence). The CDR3 covers 16 residues.

About this clonotype: Relative to the germline gene, one junction end is altered; a read error may explain this. V is TRBV6-2 or TRBV6-3 and J is TRBJ2-4, with 8 bases lining up with TRBD1. CDR3 length: 18 amino acids. Looked up from germline, CDR1 is MNHEY and CDR2 is SVGEGT. CDR3 sequence (DNA): TGTACCAGCAGTGCCCGGGACAGGAGGCGCGTTGCCAAAAACATTCAGTACTTC. This encodes CTSSARDRRRVAKNIQYF.